Here is one T cell receptor (beta chain) with its context. V lost 5 bases and J lost 3; bases outside the gene matches: 3. The CDR3 has 14 amino acids. Germline V gene lookup returns CDR1 MNHEY and CDR2 SVGAGI. The data were taken from a study of blood T cell repertoires in COVID-19. Clones were sequenced by immunoSEQ multiplex PCR, and TCRdb holds only the in-frame ones, with some missing. The table lists roughly 230,000 clones, about 86% of them singletons, with about 3% in the top ten. Clinical histories supplied by participants themselves formed the basis of cohort assignment. The receptor comes from a man in his fifties who had recovered from COVID-19. The V call is TRBV6-5, the J call TRBJ1-1; 10 nucleotides align to TRBD1. Sequencing used PBMCs or T cells enriched from blood (not recorded which). The CDR3 protein is CASSPGTGDTEAFF. The CDR3 nucleotides are TGTGCCAGCAGTCCCGGGACAGGGGACACTGAAGCTTTCTTT.